What follows describes a single T cell receptor (beta chain). This sample is drawn from a study of blood T cell repertoires in COVID-19. Overall study: The United States, Italy and Spain provided the acute and convalescent COVID-19 samples. T cells, B-cell-depleted T cells, or PBMCs supplied cDNA or gDNA.

J was trimmed by 7 bases and V by 7 bases; bases with no gene match: 7. Per the germline V gene, CDR1 is MNHEY and CDR2 is SVGAGI. The CDR3 runs to 15 residues. Per the authors' pipeline: By means of reference gene primer amplification, nucleated cell counts were estimated. The assay was immunoSEQ multiplex PCR, and TCRdb's table has in-frame clones only and misses some. The DNA was the basis for D and trimming; V, J and clone size are from that table. The repertoire holds under 300,000 clones, with approximately 85% as singletons. Sequences were obtained from peripheral blood. V is TRBV6-5 and J is TRBJ1-4, with TRBD1 matching over 12 bases. The TCR comes from a woman in her sixties or seventies with acute or convalescent COVID-19. DNA of the CDR3: TGTGCCAGCACCGGGACAGGGGGCGCAACTGAAAAACTGTTTTTT. Its translation: CASTGTGGATEKLFF.